This note documents a single T cell receptor (beta chain) sequence. As yet, its antigen is unknown. MiXCR, applied by TCRdb to the 5' RACE reads, yields one record per CDR3 protein. The sample contains tens of thousands of distinct CDR3 sequences, more than 13% of which appear only once. The data derive from a study of early T cells in non-severe SARS-CoV-2 infection. Study background: It was bulk RNA from unsorted whole blood that was sequenced, and the chains were unpaired.

Regarding the study as a whole: CD4 and private specificities were missed by VDJdb matching, which favored anti-spike CD8 responses.

The CDR3 runs to 13 residues. CDR1 SGHAT and CDR2 FQNNGV come from the germline V gene. The germline V and J ends were trimmed by 0 bases and 10 bases, with 10 bases remaining between them. This chain joins TRBV11-2 and TRBJ2-1, with D possibly matching TRBD2 (5 bases). This clonotype was sampled from an adult who was a healthcare worker with PCR-confirmed SARS-CoV-2 infection or an uninfected control (not recorded which). The material sequenced was whole blood. The CDR3 nucleotides are TGTGCCAGCAGCTTAGATCCCGGGATCGAGCAGTTCTTC. It is translated as CASSLDPGIEQFF.